This TCR beta chain was sequenced during a study of T cell responses to AZD1222 COVID-19 vaccine. Broader study findings: The reported proportion of spike-specific TCRs targeting unmutated variant regions was nearly half.

Pooled in the analysis were second doses at about 4 or about 12 weeks. Trimming at V came to 3 bases and at J to 4 bases, leaving 2 bases not matched to a gene. In germline, CDR1 is LNHDA, CDR2 SQIVND (reference sequence). CDR3 size: 14 residues. Produced via immunoSEQ multiplex PCR; TCRdb's table is partial and in-frame only. The sample holds about 130,000 clones, nearly 90% seen once. In the case of this clone: The target antigen is unknown.

The sample here was peripheral blood, taken 28 days after the second AZD1222 dose. The source of this sequence is an adult who received the AZD1222 COVID-19 vaccine. The chain combines TRBV19 with TRBJ2-1, with 8 bases fitting TRBD2. CDR3 nucleotides: TGTGCCAGTAGTATTAGCGGGGTATACAATGAGCAGTTCTTC. Translation gives CASSISGVYNEQFF. Looking up the rest from reference TRBV19 and TRBJ2-1 gives the full variable domain: DGGITQSPKYLFRKEGQNVTLSCEQNLNHDAMYWYRQDPGQGLRLIYYSQIVNDFQKGDIAEGYSVSREKKESFPLTVTSAQKNPTAFYLCASSISGVYNEQFFGPGTRLTVL.